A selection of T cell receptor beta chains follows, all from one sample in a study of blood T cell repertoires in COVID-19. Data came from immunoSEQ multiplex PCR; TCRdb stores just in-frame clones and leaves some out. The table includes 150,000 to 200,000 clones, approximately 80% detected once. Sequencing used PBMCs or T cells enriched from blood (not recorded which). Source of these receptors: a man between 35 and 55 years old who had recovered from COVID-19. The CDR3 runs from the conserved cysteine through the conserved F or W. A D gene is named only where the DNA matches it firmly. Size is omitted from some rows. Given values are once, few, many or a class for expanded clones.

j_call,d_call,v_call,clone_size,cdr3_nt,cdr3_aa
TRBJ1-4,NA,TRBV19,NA,TGTGCCAGTAGAGCGGGGCTCCTGGCAACTAATGAAAAACTGTTTTTT,CASRAGLLATNEKLFF
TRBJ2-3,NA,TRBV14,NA,TGTGCCAGCAGCCAAGGGGCCCTGGAGGAGGATACGCAGTATTTT,CASSQGALEEDTQYF
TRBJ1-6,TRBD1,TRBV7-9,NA,TGTGCCAGCAGCTTAGAGGGACAGGGTAATTCACCCCTCCACTTT,CASSLEGQGNSPLHF
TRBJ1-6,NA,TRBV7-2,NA,TGTGCCAGCAGCTTCAAAGGGGCAGCCTATAATTCACCCCTCCACTTT,CASSFKGAAYNSPLHF
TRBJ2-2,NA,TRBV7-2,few,TGTGCCAGCAGCCCCCGTATGGGGCGCGGCACCGGGGAGCTGTTTTTT,CASSPRMGRGTGELFF
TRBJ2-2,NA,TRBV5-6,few,TGTGCCAGCAGCTTGTACCACGACTACCCGAACACCGGGGAGCTGTTTTTT,CASSLYHDYPNTGELFF
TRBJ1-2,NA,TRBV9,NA,TGTGCCAGCAGCGTTACCGCAGGCAGCGGCTACACCTTC,CASSVTAGSGYTF
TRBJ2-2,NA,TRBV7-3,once,TGTGCCAGCAGCCTCTATAGGGGCCCTAGCACCGGGGAGCTGTTTTTT,CASSLYRGPSTGELFF
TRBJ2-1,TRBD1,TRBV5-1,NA,TGCGCCAGCAGCTTTTCCGGACAGGCTTACAATGAGCAGTTCTTC,CASSFSGQAYNEQFF
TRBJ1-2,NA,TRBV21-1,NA,TGTGCCAGCAGCAAAGTCAGGTTGGACGGGAATATCTATGGCTACACCTTC,CASSKVRLDGNIYGYTF
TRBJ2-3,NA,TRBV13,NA,TGTGCCAGCAGGCAGGGCACAGATACGCAGTATTTT,CASRQGTDTQYF
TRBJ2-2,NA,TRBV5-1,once,TGCGCCAGCAGCTTCAGCGTGTTGACCGGGGAGCTGTTTTTT,CASSFSVLTGELFF
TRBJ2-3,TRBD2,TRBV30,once,TGTGCCTGTAAACTAGCGAGGAGCACAGATACGCAGTATTTT,CACKLARSTDTQYF
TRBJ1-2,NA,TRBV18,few,TGTGCCAGCTCACCACTTAAAGCCTCCAACTATGGCTACACCTTC,CASSPLKASNYGYTF
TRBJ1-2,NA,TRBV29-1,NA,TGCAGCGTCCAAGGGGGTTTTAGCTTGGGCTATGGCTACACCTTC,CSVQGGFSLGYGYTF
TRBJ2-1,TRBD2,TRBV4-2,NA,TGTGCCAGCAGCCAAGACCCGCAGCGGGGCTCCTACAATGAGCAGTTCTTC,CASSQDPQRGSYNEQFF
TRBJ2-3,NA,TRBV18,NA,TGTGCCAGCTCACCACGGATGGGGCAGGGGAGCACAGATACGCAGTATTTT,CASSPRMGQGSTDTQYF
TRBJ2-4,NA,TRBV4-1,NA,TGCGCCAGCAGCTCGGCGGCTCGCATTCAGTACTTC,CASSSAARIQYF
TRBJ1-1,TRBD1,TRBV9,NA,TGTGCCAGCAGCGTAGGTCTGGAGGGGGCAGCTTTCTTT,CASSVGLEGAAFF
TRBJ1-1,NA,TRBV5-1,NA,TGCGCCAGCAGCTTGGCCAAGGGAGCGACTGAAGCTTTCTTT,CASSLAKGATEAFF
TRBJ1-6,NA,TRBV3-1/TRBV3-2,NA,TGTGCCAGCAGCCGGGGAGATAATTCACCCCTCCACTTT,CASSRGDNSPLHF
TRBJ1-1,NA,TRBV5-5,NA,TGTGCCAGCAGCGGGGGGGCCACTGAAGCTTTCTTT,CASSGGATEAFF
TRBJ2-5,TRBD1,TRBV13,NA,TGTGCCAGCAGCGCATCGACAGGGAAGGAGACCCAGTACTTC,CASSASTGKETQYF
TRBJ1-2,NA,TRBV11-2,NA,TGTGCCAGCAGCCCGTATGGGAGCGGGGTCCCCCTCTATGGCTACACCTTC,CASSPYGSGVPLYGYTF
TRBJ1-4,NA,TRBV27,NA,TGTGCCAGCAGTTTTCAGGGCCCTAATGAAAAACTGTTTTTT,CASSFQGPNEKLFF
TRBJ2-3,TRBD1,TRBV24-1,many,TGTGCCACCAGTGATTCAACAGGGGCGTACACAGATACGCAGTATTTT,CATSDSTGAYTDTQYF
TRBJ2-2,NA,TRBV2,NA,TGTGCCAGCAGGATAGATCCCCCGGGGACCGGGGAGCTGTTTTTT,CASRIDPPGTGELFF
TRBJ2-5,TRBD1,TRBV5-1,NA,TGCGCCAGCAGCTTCCGGGACAGCGTCCAAGAGACCCAGTACTTC,CASSFRDSVQETQYF
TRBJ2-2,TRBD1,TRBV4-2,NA,TGTGCCAGCAGCCCTAAACAGGGGGCCGGCGGGGAGCTGTTTTTT,CASSPKQGAGGELFF
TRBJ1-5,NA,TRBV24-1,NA,TGTGCCACCAGTGATTTGCAAAAGGAGAATCAGCCCCAGCATTTT,CATSDLQKENQPQHF
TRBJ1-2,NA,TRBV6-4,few,TGTGCCAATGCTTCCGGACACCCGGTAGCTAACTATGGCTACACCTTC,CANASGHPVANYGYTF
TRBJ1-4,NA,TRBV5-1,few,TGCGCCAGCCTAAAAACCGGGGAACCCAATGAAAAACTGTTTTTT,CASLKTGEPNEKLFF
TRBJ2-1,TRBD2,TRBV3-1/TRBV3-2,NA,TGTGCCAGCAGCCAAGATAGCGGGTCCCACTCCTACAATGAGCAGTTCTTC,CASSQDSGSHSYNEQFF
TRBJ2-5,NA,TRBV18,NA,TGTGCCAGCTCACCACCGCAGGTAGTAGAGACCCAGTACTTC,CASSPPQVVETQYF
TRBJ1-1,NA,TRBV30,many,TGTGCCTGGAGGGGGTCCCCGGGGACTGAAGCTTTCTTT,CAWRGSPGTEAFF
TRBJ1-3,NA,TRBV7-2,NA,TGTGCCAGCAGCCCCCGGGGGTTAGGGTCCTCTGGAAACACCATATATTTT,CASSPRGLGSSGNTIYF
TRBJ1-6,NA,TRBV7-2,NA,TGTGCCAGCCTTCAAACGGGGGGCTACTTTTCACCCCTCCACTTT,CASLQTGGYFSPLHF
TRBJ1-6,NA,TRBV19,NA,TGTGCCAGTAGTATGCTTCCAGGGCCGGATCATACTTCACCCCTCCACTTT,CASSMLPGPDHTSPLHF
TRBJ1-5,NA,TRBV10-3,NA,TGTGCCATCAGTGACAGGGAACGTGCTAGCAATCAGCCCCAGCATTTT,CAISDRERASNQPQHF
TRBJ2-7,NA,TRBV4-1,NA,TGCGCCAGCTCCGTCGACTTCACCACCTACGAGCAGTACTTC,CASSVDFTTYEQYF
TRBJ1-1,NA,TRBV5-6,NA,TGTGCCAGCTTATCTACGGTGAACACTGAAGCTTTCTTT,CASLSTVNTEAFF
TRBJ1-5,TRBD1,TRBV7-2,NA,TGTGCCAGCAGCTCGGGACAGGGAAGTCAGCCCCAGCATTTT,CASSSGQGSQPQHF
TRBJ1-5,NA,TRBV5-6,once,TGTGCCAGCAGCCGGGATGTGGAGCCCCAGCATTTT,CASSRDVEPQHF
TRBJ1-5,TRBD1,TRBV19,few,TGTGCCAGTGTTAGCTTGACAGGGGGAGGCAATCAGCCCCAGCATTTT,CASVSLTGGGNQPQHF
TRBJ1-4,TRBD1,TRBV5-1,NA,TGCGCCAGCAGCTGGGGGGACAGGAATGAAAAACTGTTTTTT,CASSWGDRNEKLFF
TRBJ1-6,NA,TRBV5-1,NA,TGCGCCAGCAGCTTGTCAGGGGACCCTTCACCCCTCCACTTT,CASSLSGDPSPLHF
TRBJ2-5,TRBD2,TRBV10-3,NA,TGTGCCATCAGTGAGTCGCTGGCGGGGGGGCGCGGCGGCGAGACCCAGTACTTC,CAISESLAGGRGGETQYF